The T cell receptor beta chain described here comes from a study of T cell responses to AZD1222 COVID-19 vaccine. The method was immunoSEQ multiplex PCR; TCRdb's version includes in-frame clones alone and lacks a portion of them. Of around 140,000 clones in the sample, 65% to 90% were seen once. A remark on this clone: What it binds is not known.

V was shortened by 4 bases and J by 10 bases, with 19 bases between the two germline ends. The CDR3 runs to 14 residues. The germline V gene encodes CDR1 LGHDT and CDR2 YNNKEL (reference sequence). Study-wide findings and caveats: Breadth and depth of Spike-specific TCRs rose after two AZD1222 doses.

The V call is TRBV3-1 (or the pseudogene TRBV3-2), the J call TRBJ1-1, with D maybe TRBD1 (5 bases). Material: peripheral blood, obtained 28 days after the second dose of the MenACWY control vaccine. The TCR was taken from an adult who received the MenACWY meningococcal vaccine as a control. CDR3: CASSRGGDPGGAFF. DNA for the CDR3: TGTGCCAGCAGCCGCGGAGGGGACCCCGGAGGAGCTTTCTTT.